This T cell receptor (beta chain) was captured in a study of T cells in Graves' hyperthyroidism and ophthalmopathy. Study-level points and caveats: A median around 6.4 months before onset, the model predicted ophthalmopathy.

The CDR3 length is 14 residues. V lost 5 bases to trimming and J lost 6 bases; unmatched junction nucleotides: 9. The germline gives CDR1 PRHDT, CDR2 FYEKMQ (reference sequence). The source material, RNA transcripts, was used to amplify TCR beta CDR3 regions. An initial round of RT-PCR targeting the TCR CDR3 relied on the HTBI primer set. MiXCR was run by TCRdb on the multiplex PCR reads, yielding one entry per CDR3 protein. The sample includes roughly 840,000 distinct CDR3 sequences, roughly 37% of them seen just once. Comments on this clonotype: Its specificity is unknown.

The V and J genes are TRBV13 and TRBJ1-2; 7 bases are shared with TRBD1. Sequencing input: blood. This clonotype was obtained from a young man with Graves' hyperthyroidism. The CDR3 reads CASSRPAGGDGYTF. The CDR3 region has the DNA TGTGCCAGCAGCCGTCCTGCAGGGGGAGATGGCTACACCTTC.